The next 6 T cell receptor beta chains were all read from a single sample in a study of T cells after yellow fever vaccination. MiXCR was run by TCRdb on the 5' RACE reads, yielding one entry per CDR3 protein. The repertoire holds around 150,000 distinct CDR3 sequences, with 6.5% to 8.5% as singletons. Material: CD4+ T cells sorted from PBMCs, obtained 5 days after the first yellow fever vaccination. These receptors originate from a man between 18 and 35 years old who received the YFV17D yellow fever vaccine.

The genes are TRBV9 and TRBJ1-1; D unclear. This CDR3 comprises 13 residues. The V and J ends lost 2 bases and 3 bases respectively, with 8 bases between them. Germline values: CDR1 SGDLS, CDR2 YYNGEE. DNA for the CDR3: TGTGCCAGCAGCGTCACTCTTCACACTGAAGCTTTCTTT. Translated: CASSVTLHTEAFF.

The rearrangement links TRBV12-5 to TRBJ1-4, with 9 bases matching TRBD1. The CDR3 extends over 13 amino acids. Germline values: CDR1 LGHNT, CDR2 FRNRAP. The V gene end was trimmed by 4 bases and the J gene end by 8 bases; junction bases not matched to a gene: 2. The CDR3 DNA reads TGTGCTAGTGGTTGGACAGGGGTCGAAAAACTGTTTTTT. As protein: CASGWTGVEKLFF.

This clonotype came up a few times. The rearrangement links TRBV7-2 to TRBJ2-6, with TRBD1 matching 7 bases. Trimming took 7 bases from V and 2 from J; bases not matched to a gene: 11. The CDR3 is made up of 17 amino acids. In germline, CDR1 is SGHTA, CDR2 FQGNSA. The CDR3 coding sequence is TGTGCCAGCACCTATCAGGGACAGATCCCTGGGGCCAACGTCCTGACTTTC. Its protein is CASTYQGQIPGANVLTF.

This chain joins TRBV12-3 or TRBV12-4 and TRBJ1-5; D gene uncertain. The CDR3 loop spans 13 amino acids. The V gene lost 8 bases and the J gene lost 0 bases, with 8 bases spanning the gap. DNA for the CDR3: TGTGCCAGCCGCCCTTATAGCAATCAGCCCCAGCATTTT. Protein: CASRPYSNQPQHF.

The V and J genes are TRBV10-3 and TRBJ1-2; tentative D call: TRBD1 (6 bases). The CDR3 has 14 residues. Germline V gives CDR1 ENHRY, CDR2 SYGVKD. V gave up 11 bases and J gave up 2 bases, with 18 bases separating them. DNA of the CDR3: TGTGCCGTGGGGGCGGGGATGTCCAACTATGGCTACACCTTC. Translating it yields CAVGAGMSNYGYTF.

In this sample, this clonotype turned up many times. CDR3 amino acids: CASSLQGLDSPLHF. CDR3 sequence (DNA): TGTGCCAGCAGCTTACAGGGGCTCGATTCACCCCTCCACTTT. This chain connects TRBV7-2 to TRBJ1-6; D is perhaps TRBD1 (6 bases). Germline V gene lookup returns CDR1 SGHTA and CDR2 FQGNSA. V was pared by 2 bases and J by 8 bases, with 10 bases between. This CDR3 spans 14 amino acids. Supplemented by reference TRBV7-2 and TRBJ1-6, the full variable domain reads GAGVSQSPSNKVTEKGKDVELRCDPISGHTALYWYRQSLGQGLEFLIYFQGNSAPDKSGLPSDRFSAERTGGSVSTLTIQRTQQEDSAVYLCASSLQGLDSPLHFGNGTRLTVT.